This is a list of T cell receptor beta chains from one sample in a study of CD8 T cells in ankylosing spondylitis. TCRdb reanalysed the 5' RACE reads using MiXCR and keeps one entry per CDR3 protein. This sample carries over 700,000 distinct CDR3 sequences, around a fifth of them seen once, and the ten largest clones take around 19%. The sequencing input was blood, either unsorted or a sorted T cell fraction (not recorded which). Receptors originate from a male donor with ankylosing spondylitis. CDR3s include the opening cysteine and the closing phenylalanine or tryptophan. The order of the fields is J gene, clone size, D gene, V gene, CDR3 DNA, CDR3 protein. A D gene is named only where the DNA matches it firmly. Clone size is shown for a subset of rows, as once, few, many or a class of expanded clone.

TRBJ2-6 many NA TRBV5-1 TGCGCCAGCAGCGGCTCTGGGGCCAACGTCCTGACTTTC CASSGSGANVLTF
TRBJ1-1 few NA TRBV5-1 TGCGCCAGCAGCCTTACAACAGGAACTGGGAACACTGAAGCTTTCTTT CASSLTTGTGNTEAFF
TRBJ2-3 few TRBD2 TRBV6-2/TRBV6-3 TGTGCCAGCAGTTATTCCAGCGGGAAAGATACGCAGTATTTT CASSYSSGKDTQYF
TRBJ1-1 NA NA TRBV28 TGTGCCAGCAGTTTAGAGAGTCTCCAGAACACTGAAGCTTTCTTT CASSLESLQNTEAFF
TRBJ1-1 NA NA TRBV4-1 TGCGCCAGCAGCCGCGGAAGTGTCGGGGACACTGAAGCTTTCTTT CASSRGSVGDTEAFF
TRBJ2-5 few TRBD2 TRBV15 TGTGCCACCAGCAGAGCCCCGGGAGGGCGGGAGACCCAGTACTTC CATSRAPGGRETQYF
TRBJ2-1 NA NA TRBV12-3/TRBV12-4 TGTGCCAGCAGTCCAGAAAGGTCCCCGTACAATGAGCAGTTCTTC CASSPERSPYNEQFF
TRBJ2-2 NA NA TRBV7-8 TGTGCCAGCAGCTTAAAATTCTCCACCGGGGAGCTGTTTTTT CASSLKFSTGELFF
TRBJ2-5 NA NA TRBV7-9 TGTGCCAGCAGCTTAGCGCAGGGGCGATGGGAGACCCAGTACTTC CASSLAQGRWETQYF
TRBJ2-5 few TRBD2 TRBV27 TGTGCCAGCAGCCCTATGAGGACTAGCGGCAAAGAGACCCAGTACTTC CASSPMRTSGKETQYF
TRBJ2-7 NA TRBD1 TRBV7-2 TGTGCCAGCAGCTTCCAGGGACAGTCCCACGAGCAGTACTTC CASSFQGQSHEQYF
TRBJ2-2 NA TRBD2 TRBV29-1 TGCAGCGTTCAAGGACTAGCGGCGAACACCGGGGAGCTGTTTTTT CSVQGLAANTGELFF
TRBJ2-2 few TRBD2 TRBV5-1 TGCGCCAGCAGCCCCGGGACTAAAAACACCGGGGAGCTGTTTTTT CASSPGTKNTGELFF
TRBJ1-1 many NA TRBV24-1 TGTGCCACCAGTGCCGGACAGCAGAACACTGAAGCTTTCTTT CATSAGQQNTEAFF
TRBJ1-2 NA TRBD1 TRBV15 TGTGCCACCAGCAGAGATCGTTCCGGGACAGTTGGCTACACCTTC CATSRDRSGTVGYTF
TRBJ1-1 NA NA TRBV20-1 TGCAGTGCCGGGGTGAACACTGAAGCTTTCTTT CSAGVNTEAFF
TRBJ1-2 few TRBD1 TRBV5-1 TGCGCCAGCAGCTTGGTACGCGGACAGGGGGCTTCTCACACCTTC CASSLVRGQGASHTF
TRBJ2-1 NA NA TRBV20-1 TGCAGTGCTAGGGCTAGCGACTACAATGAGCAGTTCTTC CSARASDYNEQFF
TRBJ1-1 few NA TRBV29-1 TGCAGCGTTGAAATGGAGACTGAAGCTTTCTTT CSVEMETEAFF
TRBJ2-1 NA TRBD1 TRBV4-1 TGCGCCAGCAGCCGACTACAGGGGGAATATTGGTTCTTC CASSRLQGEYWFF
TRBJ2-2 few NA TRBV12-3/TRBV12-4 TGTGCCAGCACCCCGAGGGGGGCCGGGGAGCTGTTTTTT CASTPRGAGELFF
TRBJ2-1 NA TRBD2 TRBV7-6 TGTGCCAGCAGCCGACTAGCGGGACCCGCCCAGAGTTACAATGAGCAGTTCTTC CASSRLAGPAQSYNEQFF
TRBJ2-7 NA NA TRBV4-3 TGCGCCAGCAGCCAAAGGGCGGGGTACGAGCAGTACTTC CASSQRAGYEQYF
TRBJ2-1 NA NA TRBV6-2/TRBV6-3 TGTGCCAGCAGTTCTGAAGGGGTTGGGAGTCTTTATGAGCAGTTCTTC CASSSEGVGSLYEQFF